This T cell receptor (beta chain) was sequenced during a study of Graves' ophthalmopathy and Graves' hyperthyroidism. Points from the study as a whole: Between ophthalmopathy and stable hyperthyroidism, a 13-signature model drew a separation with around 86% sensitivity and over 80% specificity. Blood shared most expanded thyroid clonotypes above 0.001 frequency.

RNA served as the template for amplifying TCR beta CDR3 regions. First-round RT-PCR used HTBI primers; second-round multiplex PCR followed. TCRdb redid the calling of the multiplex PCR reads with MiXCR, one entry per CDR3 protein. The data hold roughly 230,000 distinct CDR3 sequences, with 20% to 25% observed a single time. Germline values: CDR1 MNHNS, CDR2 SASEGT. V lost 3 bases, J lost 7 bases, and 12 bases lay in between. The CDR3 extends over 13 amino acids. This clonotype was seen at least ten times. The target antigen is unknown. PBMCs had their origin in fresh peripheral blood (approximately 9.9 ml).

The source is a woman aged 45 to 65 with Graves' ophthalmopathy. The sample comprised peripheral blood. This rearrangement joins TRBV6-1 to TRBJ1-1; a possible D gene is TRBD1 (5 bases). The CDR3 sequence: CASSDRNQGEAFF. CDR3 nucleotide sequence: TGTGCCAGCAGTGATCGGAATCAGGGTGAAGCTTTCTTT.